This T cell receptor (beta chain) is from a study of vaccination and CD4 T cells after COVID-19 (dated by TCRdb to between 2021 and 2024). Broadly, across the study: The convalescent cohort comprised six males and four females, including two Hispanic individuals, seven Caucasians, two Asians and one multiracial person. In 10 COVID-19 convalescent patients and a handful of infection-naive healthy vaccine recipients, researchers compared the spike-specific CD4+ TCR repertoire from before mRNA vaccination with the repertoire from after. Post-vaccine blood samples were taken a median of around 77 days after the second vaccine dose, with a range of about 12 to 250 days. As controls, cultures received a CEFX viral epitope pool (the positive control), an HIV-1 Nef peptide pool (the negative control), or no peptide at all. Overlapping spike peptide pools from SARS-CoV-2 and from the common cold coronaviruses HCoV-NL63, HCoV-OC43 and HCoV-229E were used as culture stimuli. Post-COVID blood samples from convalescent patients were collected a median of roughly 100 days after diagnosis, with a range of roughly 35 to 170 days. Each participant got two doses of either the Pfizer-BioNTech BNT162b2 vaccine (n=8) or the Moderna mRNA-1273 vaccine (n=2).

Worth noting for this clonotype: There is no known antigen for this receptor. Per-base qualities were not stored, and no clone one base away is much larger.

Study-wide findings and limitations: Nearly all vaccine-specific clones in convalescent patients (304 of 307) were mono-reactive for SARS-CoV-2 spike rather than cross-reactive with common cold coronaviruses. The study included relatively few convalescent patients and did not analyze early timepoints after natural infection. Although the median number of SARS-CoV-2-reactive clonotypes went up from some 23 after infection to some 40 after vaccination, the increase was not significant. Among the post-vaccine SARS-CoV-2-reactive clones in convalescent patients, a median roughly 85% showed up only after vaccination, which suggests vaccine-specific priming.

The library relied on PCR. DNA from cultured CD4+ T cells was subjected to TCR sequencing with the Oncomine TCR Beta short-read assay at the Johns Hopkins FTIC core. Genomic DNA was extracted from the cultured CD4+ T cells with the QIAamp micro DNA kit. The Oncomine TCR Beta libraries from cultured CD4+ T cells were pooled using unique dual indexes and then sequenced on an Illumina iSeq 100. Per the source publication's procedure: Non-productive sequences were removed, and CDR3s that did not start with C, did not end with F or W, or were shorter than 7 amino acids were discarded. Antigen-specific clonotypes were identified using the MANAFEST web application through comparison of peptide-stimulated wells with reference and other culture wells. To be called positive, a clone needed an FDR below 0.05, an odds ratio above 5, and a productive frequency above 0.1% in at least two of three replicate wells. Cross-reactive clonotypes were defined as significantly expanded in both SARS-CoV-2 spike wells and at least one common cold coronavirus spike condition. Using R version 3.6.1, CDR3 homology was evaluated through Levenshtein distances (stringdist) along with unrooted phylogenetic trees (ape). TCRdb took the public reads, trimmed them with fastp at Q25, ran MiXCR for clone calling and kept in-frame beta chains. Identical CDR3 proteins give one entry, which carries the most common genes and DNA. The V and J calls here are based on TCRdb, not the publication. A total of 16,000 or so distinct CDR3 sequences appear in this sample, around 74% of them only once. The top ten clones comprise roughly 9.4% of the sample.

Counted from cysteine to phenylalanine, this CDR3 has 15 amino acids. Left in the record is the CDR3 DNA by itself, 45 bases read in frame from the first base. Relative to germline, V is 2 bases shorter and J is 8 bases shorter, with 15 bases between their ends. CDR1 LNHDA and CDR2 SQIVND were looked up in the germline V gene (reference sequence). The treatment or condition label on this specimen signifies: approximately nine-day PBMC culture with coronavirus spike peptide pools or control peptides (ViraFEST assay). The ViraFEST assay was used in the study, in which antigen-specific T cells were expanded with peptide pools and expanded clonotypes were subsequently identified by TCR sequencing. The absence of prior SARS-CoV-2 infection in healthy vaccine recipients was confirmed by negative nucleocapsid antibody tests before and after vaccination. PBMCs were cultured at around 2 million per well in IMDM supplemented with approximately 5.3% human AB serum and around 9.5 IU/ml IL-2, with about 10 ug/ml peptide pools added. Half of the culture medium was replaced with fresh IL-2-containing medium on days 3 and 7. CD4+ T cells were isolated after less than twelve days of culture through negative selection using the EasySep CD4+ T cell isolation kit. PBMCs were separated from whole blood using Ficoll-Paque Plus gradient centrifugation and then either used fresh or cryopreserved at -140C. Triplicate wells were generally used for each culture condition.

The chain was built from TRBV19 and TRBJ1-4; 5 matching bases give a weak D call of TRBD1. Sequenced material: CD4+ T cells from blood, cultured in vitro, taken after SARS-CoV-2 vaccination. This clonotype was sampled from a human donor who received a COVID-19 vaccine. The CDR3 reads as follows: CASSIRRGGNEKLFF. The sequenced DNA is TGTGCCAGTAGTATACGACGCGGGGGGAACGAAAAACTGTTTTTT.